Reported below is one T cell receptor (beta chain). The sample belongs to a study of blood T cells in healthy people across ages. Through a sample-barcoded 5' primer and a J-beta primer mix, a second PCR was run for roughly 6 to 12 cycles. Each CDR3 protein gets one entry after TCRdb re-called the 5' RACE reads with MiXCR. Here the sample spans about a million distinct CDR3 sequences, about 53% being singletons. The germline CDR1 and CDR2 sequences are SQVTM and ANQGSEA. The CDR3 is 12 residues long. Trimming removed 6 bases at V and 4 bases at J, with 9 bases between. This sequence joins TRBV29-1 and TRBJ1-4; D gene ambiguous. This TCR was sampled from a woman aged 60 to 75 in good health. Material: blood. The CDR3 here is CSVQRGNEKLFF. CDR3 in DNA: TGCAGCGTCCAGCGGGGTAATGAAAAACTGTTTTTT.